Here is one T cell receptor beta chain with its context. The antigen remains unidentified. This sample is drawn from a study of T cell repertoires in cytomegalovirus infection. Study in general: It can be stated that public TCR beta signatures indicated CMV infection as well as a matching HLA type. Study conclusions and caveats: Across the ex vivo response, the dominant clonotypes were HLA-C-restricted CMV-specific TCR beta clonotypes. Cumulative frequency (of public TCR beta family members) identified carriers of CMV plus the relevant HLA.

One entry per CDR3 protein results from TCRdb running MiXCR on the reads. Altogether roughly 600,000 distinct CDR3 sequences are present, roughly 24% being singletons, with the ten largest covering less than 10%. The sample consisted of CD8+ T cells from PBMCs. This clonotype was sampled from a human donor in good health (CMV status not recorded). Some clones in this sample may be carry-over from other donors' samples.

The CDR3 bases are TGTGCCAGCAGCTCCAGGCTAACACTTGAAGCTTTCTTT. Protein sequence: CASSSRLTLEAFF. This rearrangement joins TRBV6-1 to TRBJ1-1; D remains ambiguous. Germline-derived CDR1 and CDR2 are MNHNS and SASEGT. The CDR3 length is 13 residues. Trimming removed 6 bases at V and 7 bases at J, with 15 bases between.